This T cell receptor (beta chain) stems from a study of regulatory T cells in long-lasting Graves disease. Regarding the study as a whole: Possibly, accuracy suffered from the small sample size. Preferential use of TRBV28, TRBJ1-2 and TRBJ2-5 was seen in persistent disease.

This CDR3 is built from 13 residues. The germline gives CDR1 SGHAT, CDR2 FQNNGV. V was clipped by 5 bases and J by 4 bases; unmatched bases: 2. Arm-PCR with iRepertoire HTBI primers amplified the CDR3 regions for these TCR beta libraries. TCRdb re-called the multiplex PCR reads with MiXCR, one entry per CDR3 protein. Of some 350,000 distinct CDR3 sequences listed, 15% to 20% are singletons. Time point given: newly diagnosed GD, antithyroid drugs for less than 3 months. The TCR library was prepared using RNA isolated from PBMCs. At least ten counts were recorded for this clonotype. The antigen is not known. In addition, the sample was reused for a study of T cells in Graves' hyperthyroidism and ophthalmopathy. This second study notes: Orbital computed tomography and thyroid ultrasound, together with serum TRAb and thyroxine and clinical symptoms, were used for diagnoses.

Sequencing used peripheral blood mononuclear cells (PBMCs), obtained at new diagnosis, from a patient treated with antithyroid drugs. The chain carries TRBV11-2 and TRBJ1-1; TRBD1 matches 9 bases. The source of this sequence is a woman aged 18-29 years with Graves disease. The CDR3 region is CASSKTGGTEAFF. CDR3 bases: TGTGCCAGCAGCAAGACAGGGGGCACTGAAGCTTTCTTT.